This T cell receptor beta chain was documented in a study of technical replicates of blood from several donors. Sequencing was performed with immunoSEQ multiplex PCR; in TCRdb, only in-frame clones are kept and a portion is missing. Among about 83,000 clones listed, over 90% were seen once. The sequence was obtained from a human donor in good health. The sample comprised T cells isolated from PBMCs.

CDR3 sequence (DNA): TGTGCCAGCAGGGATACTAGCATGAGAGGCCAGTACTTC. The encoded protein is CASRDTSMRGQYF. The chain uses TRBV6-5 and TRBJ2-5; a weak D match, TRBD2 (6 bases). The CDR3 has 13 amino acids. Between the trimmed V and J ends, which lost 6 bases and 10 bases, there was a span of 18 bases. Germline assignment: CDR1 MNHEY and CDR2 SVGAGI.